Listed here are 23 T cell receptor beta chains from one sample, sequenced in a study of blood T cell repertoires in COVID-19. TCRdb's copy holds only in-frame clones and misses some; the assay was immunoSEQ multiplex PCR. The top ten clones hold approximately 32% of a sample with roughly 65,000 clones, around 85% of them seen once. Specimen: peripheral blood. All receptors derive from a woman over 75 with active or convalescent COVID-19.

This clone was counted once. This chain links TRBV18 with TRBJ2-3; D is perhaps TRBD2 (6 bases). This CDR3 is built from 14 residues. Germline V gene data show CDR1 as KGHSH and CDR2 as LQKENI. V dropped 3 bases and J dropped 5 bases, with 12 bases sitting between them. In DNA, the CDR3 is TGTGCCAGCTCACCGTCCGGGGGTGGAGATACGCAGTATTTT. Protein sequence: CASSPSGGGDTQYF. Complete variable domain (other parts from reference TRBV18 and TRBJ2-3): NAGVMQNPRHLVRRRGQEARLRCSPMKGHSHVYWYRQLPEEGLKFMVYLQKENIIDESGMPKERFSAEFPKEGPSILRIQQVVRGDSAAYFCASSPSGGGDTQYFGPGTRLTVL.

This clone appeared a few times. The chain carries TRBV10-1 and TRBJ2-7; weak D call: TRBD2 (7 bases). The CDR3 is 16 amino acids. V lost 6 bases and J 5 bases, leaving 23 bases between the germline ends. CDR1 and CDR2 (germline): WNHNN, SYGVQD (reference sequence). Written as DNA, the CDR3 is TGCGCCAGCAGAGGGAGGCTGGGGGGGCGGCTCCACGAGCAGTACTTC. Its translation is CASRGRLGGRLHEQYF.

The J gene is TRBJ1-3, the V gene TRBV7-9; D is unclear. There are 14 residues in the CDR3. Trimming removed 2 bases from V and 4 bases from J, with 9 bases in between. Germline lookup yields CDR1 SEHNR and CDR2 FQNEAQ (reference sequence). CDR3 nucleotide sequence: TGTGCCAGCAGCTTAATAGAGTCCGGAAACACCATATATTTT. Amino acid sequence: CASSLIESGNTIYF. The entire variable domain, with the rest obtained from reference TRBV7-9 and TRBJ1-3, is as follows: DTGVSQNPRHKITKRGQNVTFRCDPISEHNRLYWYRQTLGQGPEFLTYFQNEAQLEKSRLLSDRFSAERPKGSFSTLEIQRTEQGDSAMYLCASSLIESGNTIYFGEGSWLTVV.

The chain carries TRBV9 and TRBJ2-7, with TRBD1 matching over 7 bases. The CDR3 runs to 15 residues. J gave up 6 bases and V 0 bases, and 9 bases lay outside the gene matches. Germline V CDR1 and CDR2: SGDLS, YYNGEE. CDR3 protein: CASSVEGAGSGEQYF. As DNA, the CDR3 is TGTGCCAGCAGCGTAGAGGGGGCAGGGTCGGGCGAGCAGTACTTC.

V and J are TRBV4-3 and TRBJ1-1, with a tentative D call TRBD1 (5 bases). Germline-derived CDR1 and CDR2 are LGHNA and YSLEER. The CDR3 totals 15 residues. Trimming stripped 0 bases from V and 5 bases from J, with 13 bases between. The CDR3 DNA is TGCGCCAGCAGCCAAGAACAAGGGGATTGGACTGAAGCTTTCTTT. Translated: CASSQEQGDWTEAFF.

The J gene is TRBJ1-1, the V gene TRBV2; the match to TRBD1 covers 7 bases. The CDR3 is 13 residues long. The trim removed 4 bases at V and 2 bases at J, leaving 1 base unmatched. The germline V gene encodes CDR1 SNHLY and CDR2 FYNNEI. CDR3 in amino acids: CASSGQGNTEAFF. CDR3 nucleotide sequence: TGTGCCAGCAGTGGACAGGGTAACACTGAAGCTTTCTTT. Complete variable domain (other parts from reference TRBV2 and TRBJ1-1): EPEVTQTPSHQVTQMGQEVILRCVPISNHLYFYWYRQILGQKVEFLVSFYNNEISEKSEIFDDQFSVERPDGSNFTLKIRSTKLEDSAMYFCASSGQGNTEAFFGQGTRLTVV.

J is TRBJ2-7 and V is TRBV15, with a possible D match to TRBD2 (5 bases). CDR3 size: 15 residues. Germline CDR1 and CDR2: LNHNV and YYDKDF (reference sequence). The V end lost 1 base, the J end lost 3 bases, and 13 bases lay between the germline ends. Here the CDR3 reads CATSRAGSLRYEQYF. CDR3 bases: TGTGCCACCAGCAGAGCTGGGAGTCTTCGCTACGAGCAGTACTTC. Variable domain in full (rest from reference TRBV15 and TRBJ2-7): DAMVIQNPRYQVTQFGKPVTLSCSQTLNHNVMYWYQQKSSQAPKLLFHYYDKDFNNEADTPDNFQSRRPNTSFCFLDIRSPGLGDTAMYLCATSRAGSLRYEQYFGPGTRLTVT.

Here the CDR3 DNA reads TGTGCCAGCGGCTGGGGGGGCTCCTACAATGAGCAGTTCTTC. Translation gives CASGWGGSYNEQFF. V gene TRBV2 combines with J gene TRBJ2-1; 7 bases are a match to TRBD2. The CDR3 loop spans 14 amino acids. V lost 8 bases and J lost 0; bases outside the gene matches: 4. Germline CDR1 is SNHLY and CDR2 is FYNNEI.

This clone appeared once. The chain links TRBV19 to TRBJ1-5, with D hard to call. Trimming cost V 2 bases and J 5 bases, with 19 bases left between them. The CDR3 consists of 17 residues. Germline CDR1 and CDR2: LNHDA and SQIVND (reference sequence). Written as DNA, the CDR3 is TGTGCCAGTAGTATATTACGGGGTTTGGGTTCTGATCAGCCCCAGCATTTT. Encoded protein: CASSILRGLGSDQPQHF.

V gene TRBV6-5 combines with J gene TRBJ2-7; perhaps TRBD1 as D (6 bases). The length of the CDR3 is 12 residues. Germline V CDR1 and CDR2: MNHEY, SVGAGI. Between the trimmed V and J ends, which lost 6 bases and 4 bases, there was a span of 10 bases. CDR3 region: CASSQTGYEQYF. The CDR3 DNA reads TGTGCCAGCAGCCAAACAGGGTACGAGCAGTACTTC.

The gene calls are TRBV7-2 and TRBJ1-2, with TRBD1 matching 10 bases. There are 17 residues in the CDR3. CDR1 and CDR2 from the germline V gene are SGHTA and FQGNSA. V lost 5 bases and J lost 0; bases outside the gene matches: 9. CDR3 sequence reads: CASSTQTGGYTNYGYTF. The CDR3 nucleotides read TGTGCCAGCAGCACACAGACAGGGGGCTATACTAACTATGGCTACACCTTC.

The chain uses TRBV28 and TRBJ1-2, with 7 bases lining up with TRBD1. Trimming at V came to 4 bases and at J to 6 bases, leaving 11 bases not matched to a gene. The CDR3 totals 15 residues. The germline V gene encodes CDR1 MDHEN and CDR2 SYDVKM. The CDR3 bases are TGTGCCAGCAGTTCTTCTACAGGGGATTTCGATGGCTACACCTTC. Its translation: CASSSSTGDFDGYTF.

CDR3 in amino acids: CASSLERTGVNIQYF. The CDR3 DNA is TGTGCCAGCAGCTTAGAACGGACAGGGGTAAACATTCAGTACTTC. The V gene is TRBV11-2, the J gene TRBJ2-4; 9 nucleotides agree with TRBD1. Trimming at V came to 0 bases and at J to 6 bases, leaving 3 bases not matched to a gene. This CDR3 is 15 amino acids long. Germline-derived CDR1 and CDR2 are SGHAT and FQNNGV.

This clone showed up just a few times. The rearrangement links TRBV7-2 to TRBJ1-2; tentatively, D is TRBD1 (5 bases). Per the germline V gene, CDR1 is SGHTA and CDR2 is FQGNSA. CDR3 length: 15 amino acids. V lost 1 base and J lost 3, with 12 bases in between. The chain's CDR3 is CASSLVGGVDYGYTF. Here the CDR3 DNA reads TGTGCCAGCAGCTTAGTTGGGGGGGTGGACTATGGCTACACCTTC.

This chain joins TRBV9 and TRBJ1-1, with a tentative D call TRBD1 (6 bases). V shed 5 bases and J shed 1 base, with 18 bases lying between them. The germline V gene has CDR1 SGDLS and CDR2 YYNGEE. CDR3 length equals 16 residues. The CDR3 protein is CASSKQGWVGNTEAFF. CDR3 nucleotide sequence: TGTGCCAGCAGTAAACAGGGCTGGGTTGGGAACACTGAAGCTTTCTTT.

CDR3 protein: CASSRSGTGDEKLFF. DNA of the CDR3: TGCGCCAGCAGCCGTTCCGGGACAGGGGATGAAAAACTGTTTTTT. This chain connects TRBV4-1 to TRBJ1-4; 10 bases map to TRBD1. The junction had 5 bases not matched to a gene; V was cut back by 4 bases and J by 6 bases. The CDR3 spans 15 residues. CDR1 is MGHRA, CDR2 YSYEKL, per germline.

CDR3 residues: CASSVTGGENEQFF. CDR3 nucleotide sequence: TGTGCCAGCAGCGTAACAGGGGGCGAAAATGAGCAGTTCTTC. The rearrangement joins TRBV9 to TRBJ2-1; 9 nucleotides line up with TRBD1. Trimming at V came to 1 base and at J to 7 bases, leaving 3 bases not matched to a gene. The germline gives CDR1 SGDLS, CDR2 YYNGEE. This CDR3 is 14 amino acids long.

The chain joins TRBV28 to TRBJ1-5; 7 bases are shared with TRBD1. This CDR3 has 12 amino acids. In germline, CDR1 is MDHEN, CDR2 SYDVKM. The V segment lost 10 bases and the J segment 5 bases; nucleotides outside the gene matches: 5. The CDR3 spells CATRQGDQPQHF. CDR3 bases: TGTGCCACCCGACAGGGCGATCAGCCCCAGCATTTT.

The V call is TRBV3-1 (or the pseudogene TRBV3-2), the J call TRBJ2-7; D may be TRBD1 (6 bases). The CDR3 totals 15 residues. V was clipped by 0 bases and J by 6 bases, with 15 bases between them. Germline CDR1 and CDR2: LGHDT and YNNKEL (reference sequence). CDR3 DNA: TGTGCCAGCAGCCAAGATAGGCAGGGGACCCGCGAGCAGTACTTC. Its protein product is CASSQDRQGTREQYF.

The CDR3 protein is CASSILNQPQHF. Written as DNA, the CDR3 is TGTGCCAGTAGTATCCTGAATCAGCCCCAGCATTTT. This rearrangement joins TRBV19 to TRBJ1-5, with D unclear. The CDR3 is 12 residues long. The germline gives CDR1 LNHDA, CDR2 SQIVND (reference sequence). The ends were cut back, 3 bases at V and 4 bases at J, with 4 bases in the middle.

The chain links TRBV4-3 to TRBJ2-1, with D tentatively TRBD2 (6 bases). With 0 bases removed from V and 12 bases from J, the gap between germline ends came to 18 bases. Germline assignment: CDR1 LGHNA and CDR2 YSLEER. This CDR3 comprises 15 residues. The CDR3, as DNA: TGCGCCAGCAGCCAAGATTTATGGGGAGCCGGGGGGCAGTTCTTC. It specifies CASSQDLWGAGGQFF.

This chain uses TRBV5-1 with TRBJ2-1; D ambiguous. Trimming took 0 bases from V and 0 from J, leaving 7 bases between them. The germline CDR1 and CDR2 sequences are SGHRS and YFSETQ. This CDR3 comprises 15 residues. The CDR3 is CASSLEEISYNEQFF. CDR3 coding DNA: TGCGCCAGCAGCTTGGAGGAGATCTCCTACAATGAGCAGTTCTTC.

This clone was recorded once. This rearrangement joins TRBV11-3 to TRBJ2-3; 7 positions match TRBD1. Germline trimming cut 2 bases from V and 3 bases from J; bases unmatched to any gene: 11. Germline lookup yields CDR1 SGHNT and CDR2 YENEEA. The CDR3 loop spans 17 amino acids. CDR3 bases: TGTGCCAGCAGCTTAAGAACAGGGGTTTCGTCGACAGATACGCAGTATTTT. As protein: CASSLRTGVSSTDTQYF. Combining the CDR3 with reference TRBV11-3 and TRBJ2-3 gives the whole variable domain EAGVVQSPRYKIIEKKQPVAFWCNPISGHNTLYWYLQNLGQGPELLIRYENEEAVDDSQLPKDRFSAERLKGVDSTLKIQPAELGDSAVYLCASSLRTGVSSTDTQYFGPGTRLTVL.